One and the same sample provided the 21 T cell receptor beta chains below, sequenced in a study of tumor-infiltrating lymphocytes in primary liver carcinoma. Researchers generated TCR beta cDNA from about 450 ng of total RNA, relying on a constant-region primer. Three rounds of nested multiplex PCR with slightly modified ARM-PCR produced TCR beta libraries. TRBV1-TRBV30 forward primers and a C-beta reverse primer were used in the first two PCR rounds, which each ran for approximately 10 cycles. TCRdb ran MiXCR on the multiplex PCR reads and lists one entry per CDR3 protein. Among 80,000 or so distinct CDR3 sequences listed, about 70% were seen once. From unsorted bulk tissue weighing roughly 17-32 mg, DNA and RNA were co-extracted. What was sequenced was liver tumor tissue from sampling region 4. The subset denotes: tumor region T4, right-lateral pole. Every receptor here comes from an older woman with primary liver carcinoma and hepatitis B virus infection.

The sample holds a few counts of this clonotype. A junction end diverges from the germline sequence, so it may reflect a read error. The J gene is TRBJ2-1, the V gene TRBV12-3 or TRBV12-4, with 7 bases lining up with TRBD2. This CDR3 is 15 amino acids long. The CDR3 sequence: CASTRARGDHNEQFF. The CDR3 DNA reads as TGTGCCAGCACCCGAGCCCGGGGGGACCACAATGAGCAATTCTTC.

This clonotype qualifies as medium-sized (0.01 to 0.1%). The chain recombines TRBV4-2 with TRBJ2-2; 8 nucleotides line up with TRBD2. The CDR3 contains 15 residues. The germline V gene encodes CDR1 LGHNA and CDR2 YNFKEQ. V trimming: 4 bases; J trimming: 7 bases; junction bases outside the gene matches: 8. The CDR3 is CASSRGREVIGELFF. As DNA, the CDR3 is TGTGCCAGCAGCCGGGGGCGGGAGGTAATCGGGGAGCTGTTTTTT.

The rearrangement joins TRBV5-1 to TRBJ2-3; D remains unclear. Deletions cut 0 bases from V and 6 bases from J, with 5 bases between. The CDR3 runs 12 residues. The germline CDR1 and CDR2 sequences are SGHRS and YFSETQ. Here the CDR3 DNA reads TGCGCCAGCAGCTTGGTCAGCGATACGCAGTATTTT. Translation gives CASSLVSDTQYF.

The V call is TRBV7-3, the J call TRBJ2-2; D ambiguous. The CDR3 contains 13 residues. V was clipped by 5 bases and J by 2 bases, with 6 bases between them. Germline V lookup: CDR1 SGHTA, CDR2 FQGTGA. In nucleotides, the CDR3 is TGTGCCAGCAGCCAAGACAACACCGGGGAGCTGTTTTTT. Amino acids: CASSQDNTGELFF. Full variable domain (remainder filled in from reference TRBV7-3 and TRBJ2-2): GAGVSQTPSNKVTEKGKYVELRCDPISGHTALYWYRQSLGQGPEFLIYFQGTGAADDSGLPNDRFFAVRPEGSVSTLKIQRTERGDSAVYLCASSQDNTGELFFGEGSRLTVL.

In its sample, this clonotype was seen once. V is TRBV29-1 and J is TRBJ1-4; weak D call: TRBD1 (6 bases). CDR3 length: 13 residues. Trimming shortened V by 6 bases and J by 8 bases, and 16 bases separated the two germline ends. The germline gives CDR1 SQVTM, CDR2 ANQGSEA. The CDR3 DNA sequence: TGCAGCGTCCAGACAGGTGGCGGGGAAAAACTGTTTTTT. Protein product: CSVQTGGGEKLFF. The full variable domain, with the rest looked up from reference TRBV29-1 and TRBJ1-4, is SAVISQKPSRDICQRGTSLTIQCQVDSQVTMMFWYRQQPGQSLTLIATANQGSEATYESGFVIDKFPISRPNLTFSTLTVSNMSPEDSSIYLCSVQTGGGEKLFFGSGTQLSVL.

This chain joins TRBV6-1 and TRBJ1-6; 8 bases agree with TRBD1. In germline, CDR1 is MNHNS, CDR2 SASEGT. The CDR3 extends over 14 amino acids. CDR3 bases: TGTGGCGGCAGGCGGGACAGGAACGATTCACCCCTCCACTTT. It is translated as CGGRRDRNDSPLHF.

Details on this clonotype: One end of the junction fails to match germline, which may point to a read error. The rearrangement links TRBV12-3 or TRBV12-4 to TRBJ2-7, with 11 nucleotides matching TRBD2. CDR3 length: 15 amino acids. The CDR3 region has the DNA TGTGCCGGCAGGTCGACTAGCGGGGTGACCTACGAACAGTACTTC. Protein product: CAGRSTSGVTYEQYF.

To note about this clonotype: Germline is not matched at one junction end, which may reflect a read error. The chain recombines TRBV11-1 with TRBJ2-1; D gene ambiguous. The length of the CDR3 is 13 residues. Germline lookup yields CDR1 SGHAT and CDR2 FQDESV (reference sequence). The CDR3 sequence: CASSFGTDNDQLF. CDR3 DNA sequence: TGTGCGAGCAGCTTCGGCACGGATAATGACCAGTTGTTC.

The rearrangement uses TRBV11-1 and TRBJ2-2; D uncertain. CDR3 length: 14 amino acids. Germline assignment: CDR1 SGHAT and CDR2 FQDESV (reference sequence). The CDR3 protein is CTNGASLDTGELFF. In nucleotides, the CDR3 is TGTACCAACGGAGCGAGCCTTGATACCGGGGAGCTGTTTTTT.

The sample holds one count of this clonotype. The junction does not match germline at one end; this may be a read error. The rearrangement uses TRBV28 and TRBJ2-2, with 7 nucleotides matching TRBD2. In germline, CDR1 is MDHEN, CDR2 SYDVKM. This CDR3 is 15 amino acids long. The DNA for the CDR3 is TGTGCCAGCAGTTTAGGGGGGGGTGTCACCGGGGGGCTGTTTTTT. It translates to CASSLGGGVTGGLFF.

The chain joins TRBV6-1 to TRBJ2-6; no clear D. Germline CDR1 is MNHNS and CDR2 is SASEGT. The CDR3 runs 14 residues. Trimming cost V 7 bases and J 0 bases, with 7 bases left between them. The CDR3, as DNA: TGTGCCAGCACTGGCAGCTCTGGGGCCAACGTCCTGACTTTC. As protein: CASTGSSGANVLTF.

This clonotype was counted ten times or more. The chain links TRBV28 to TRBJ2-1; 12 nucleotides align to TRBD2. This CDR3 spans 15 amino acids. V gave up 3 bases and J gave up 7 bases; unmatched junction bases: 4. Germline lookup yields CDR1 MDHEN and CDR2 SYDVKM. The CDR3 reads CASSFETSGRNEQFF. The CDR3 DNA sequence: TGTGCCAGCAGTTTTGAAACTAGCGGGAGGAATGAGCAGTTCTTC.

This clonotype was found many times. V gene TRBV5-6 combines with J gene TRBJ2-3; tentative D call: TRBD1 (6 bases). V lost 5 bases, J lost 0 bases, and 19 bases lay in between. The germline CDR1 and CDR2 sequences are SGHDT and YYEEEE. The CDR3 is 17 amino acids. The CDR3 nucleotides read TGTGCCAGCAGTCATCTTTCAGGGGCGCCTAGCACAGATACGCAGTATTTT. Amino acid sequence: CASSHLSGAPSTDTQYF.

Note on this clonotype: One end of the junction fails to match germline, which may point to a read error. The chain has TRBV7-9 and TRBJ2-3, with TRBD2 matching 10 bases. The CDR3 has 15 residues. In germline, CDR1 is SEHNR, CDR2 FQNEAQ (reference sequence). This CDR3 is CASDPSGSNTDAQYF. The CDR3 coding sequence is TGTGCCAGTGACCCTAGCGGGAGCAACACAGATGCGCAGTATTTT.

Notes on this clonotype: The junction differs from germline at one of its ends, possibly a read error. This chain connects TRBV14 to TRBJ2-1; TRBD2 matches at 11 bases. The germline gives CDR1 SGHDN, CDR2 FVKESK. The CDR3 runs to 18 residues. The CDR3, as DNA: TGTCCCAGCAGCCACGGCGGGACTAGCGGACCCTCAGAGAATGAGCAGTTCTTC. The encoded protein is CPSSHGGTSGPSENEQFF.

The J gene is TRBJ2-2, the V gene TRBV10-1; D is possibly TRBD1 (5 bases). The CDR3 covers 13 residues. Deletions cut 7 bases from V and 6 bases from J, with 12 bases between. Germline assignment: CDR1 WNHNN and CDR2 SYGVQD (reference sequence). The CDR3 region has the DNA TGCGCCAGCAATAAGGGGTTGGCCGGGGAGCTGTTTTTT. This encodes CASNKGLAGELFF.

Details on this clonotype: An end of the junction differs from the germline gene, which may be a read error. The chain uses TRBV6-5 and TRBJ1-1, with a weak D call TRBD1 (6 bases). Per the germline V gene, CDR1 is MNHEY and CDR2 is SVGAGI. The CDR3 extends over 16 amino acids. In DNA form, the CDR3 reads TGTGCCAGGACTACAAGACCGGGACATCCGAACACTGAAGCCTTCTTT. Amino acid sequence: CARTTRPGHPNTEAFF.

Regarding this clonotype: The junction departs from the called germline gene at one end, perhaps through a read error. The rearrangement joins TRBV4-1 to TRBJ1-2, with unresolved D. The germline V gene has CDR1 MGHRA and CDR2 YSYEKL. The CDR3 runs to 16 residues. This CDR3 reads CASNQDIRSPGGGYTF. The CDR3 coding sequence is TGCGCCAGCAACCAAGATATCAGGAGCCCAGGTGGTGGCTACACTTTC.

Concerning this clonotype: Germline is not matched at one junction end, which may reflect a read error. The chain links TRBV29-1 to TRBJ1-2, with a weak D call TRBD1 (5 bases). The germline V gene has CDR1 SQVTM and CDR2 ANQGSEA. This CDR3 contains 14 residues. The CDR3 DNA is TGCAGTGTTGAAGGTCCCCGGGACCGGCTTGGCTACACCTTC. Translated: CSVEGPRDRLGYTF.

The chain employs TRBV29-1 and TRBJ2-3, with 9 positions matching TRBD2. The CDR3 runs to 14 residues. V lost 7 bases to trimming and J lost 6 bases; unmatched junction nucleotides: 11. Germline V CDR1 and CDR2: SQVTM, ANQGSEA. CDR3 in amino acids: CSGAGGIGMDTQYF. The CDR3 nucleotides read TGCAGCGGTGCGGGAGGGATCGGGATGGATACGCAGTATTTT.

Concerning this clonotype itself: The junction differs from germline at one of its ends, possibly a read error. The gene calls are TRBV11-2 and TRBJ2-5; 7 bases map to TRBD2. Germline V CDR1 and CDR2: SGHAT, FQNNGV. CDR3 length: 16 residues. CDR3 bases: TGTGTCAGCAGCTTAGCGCGAGCGGGGAACCTAGAGACCCTATACTTC. Amino acid sequence: CVSSLARAGNLETLYF.